This T cell receptor (beta chain) originates from a study of cytomegalovirus exposure and HLA in healthy donors. This clone was observed a handful of times. PCR primers comprised 60 Vbeta and 13 Jbeta primers. The assay was immunoSEQ multiplex PCR, and TCRdb's table has in-frame clones only and misses some. The sample holds over 60,000 clones; roughly four fifths are singletons and the top ten take more than 7%. Sequences were obtained from PBMCs. This clonotype was obtained from a young woman in good health and CMV-seropositive.

The CDR3 region has the DNA TGCAGCGGGGGACAGCCCCAAGAGACCCAGTACTTC. Protein sequence: CSGGQPQETQYF. J is TRBJ2-5 and V is TRBV29-1; 7 positions agree with TRBD1. The germline V gene encodes CDR1 SQVTM and CDR2 ANQGSEA. The CDR3 has 12 residues. J was trimmed by 1 base and V by 7 bases; bases with no gene match: 3.